This TCR beta chain was captured in a study of blood T cell repertoires in COVID-19. Overall study: The samples span acute and convalescent COVID-19 from the United States, Italy and Spain. PBMCs, B-cell-depleted T cells, or T cells were the source of the cDNA or gDNA that made up the material.

Sequencing used immunoSEQ multiplex PCR; TCRdb keeps in-frame clones, though not all of them. Seen here are roughly 96,000 clones, about 86% observed once, and the top ten hold approximately 4%. Deletions cut 1 base from V and 1 base from J, with 4 bases between. Germline V gene data show CDR1 as MNHEY and CDR2 as SVGAGI. CDR3 size: 13 residues. Specimen: peripheral blood. The chain links TRBV6-5 to TRBJ1-1; D gene ambiguous. This sequence was found in a man in his 60s with acute or convalescent COVID-19. CDR3 sequence (DNA): TGTGCCAGCAGTTACTGGCAGAACACTGAAGCTTTCTTT. Translated, it gives CASSYWQNTEAFF.